This T cell receptor beta chain emerged from a study of T cells after yellow fever vaccination. V gave up 5 bases and J gave up 5 bases, with 13 bases separating them. Germline values: CDR1 LNHDA, CDR2 SQIVND (reference sequence). The CDR3 extends over 14 amino acids. TCRdb passed the 5' RACE reads through MiXCR, listing each CDR3 protein once. The sample has around 300,000 distinct CDR3 sequences; 4.1% are singletons. This clonotype originated in a man younger than 30 who received the YFV17D yellow fever vaccine. This rearrangement joins TRBV19 to TRBJ1-5; D is possibly TRBD1 (5 bases). The specimen comprised PBMCs, sampled 5 days after the yellow fever booster vaccination. CDR3 DNA sequence: TGTGCCAGTAGTTTGACGTTGGGGCATCAGCCCCAGCATTTT. As protein: CASSLTLGHQPQHF.